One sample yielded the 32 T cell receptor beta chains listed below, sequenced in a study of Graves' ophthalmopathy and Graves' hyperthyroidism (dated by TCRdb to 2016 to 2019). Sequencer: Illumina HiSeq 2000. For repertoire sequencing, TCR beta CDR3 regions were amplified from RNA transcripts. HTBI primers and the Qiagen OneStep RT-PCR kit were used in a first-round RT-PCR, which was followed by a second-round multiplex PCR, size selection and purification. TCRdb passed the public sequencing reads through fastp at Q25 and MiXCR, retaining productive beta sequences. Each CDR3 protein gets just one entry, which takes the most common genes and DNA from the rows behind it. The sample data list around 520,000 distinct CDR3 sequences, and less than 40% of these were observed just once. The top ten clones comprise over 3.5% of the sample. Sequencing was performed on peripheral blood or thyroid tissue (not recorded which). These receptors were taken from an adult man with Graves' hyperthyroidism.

CDR3 coding DNA: TGCAGCGGGGAAGACAGGGGGCGCGGGGAGACCCAGTACTTC. Its translation: CSGEDRGRGETQYF. The chain recombines TRBV29-1 with TRBJ2-5; TRBD1 aligns across 10 bases. The CDR3 extends over 14 amino acids. The germline gives CDR1 SQVTM, CDR2 ANQGSEA. The ends lost 7 bases at V and 5 bases at J; junction bases unmatched: 10.

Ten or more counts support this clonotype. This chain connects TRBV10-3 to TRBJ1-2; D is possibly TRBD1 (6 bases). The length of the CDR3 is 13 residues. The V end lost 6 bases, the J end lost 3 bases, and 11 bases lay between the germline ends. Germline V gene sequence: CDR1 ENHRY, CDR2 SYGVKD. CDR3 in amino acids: CAIRRDIDYGYTF. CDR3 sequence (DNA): TGTGCCATCAGGCGGGACATCGACTATGGCTACACCTTC.

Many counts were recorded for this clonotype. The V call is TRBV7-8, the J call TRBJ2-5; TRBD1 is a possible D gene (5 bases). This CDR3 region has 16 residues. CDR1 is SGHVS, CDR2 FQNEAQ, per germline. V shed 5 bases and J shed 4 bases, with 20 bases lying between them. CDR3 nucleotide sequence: TGTGCCAGCAGCCCAATCAGGGCCCAATCGTTAGAGACCCAGTACTTC. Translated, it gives CASSPIRAQSLETQYF. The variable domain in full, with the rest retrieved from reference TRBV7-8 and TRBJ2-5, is GAGVSQSPRYKVAKRGQDVALRCDPISGHVSLFWYQQALGQGPEFLTYFQNEAQLDKSGLPSDRFFAERPEGSVSTLKIQRTQQEDSAVYLCASSPIRAQSLETQYFGPGTRLLVL.

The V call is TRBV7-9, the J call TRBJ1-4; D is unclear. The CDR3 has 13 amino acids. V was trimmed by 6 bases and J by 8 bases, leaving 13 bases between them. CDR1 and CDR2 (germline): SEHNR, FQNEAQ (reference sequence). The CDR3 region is CASSYTRGEKLFF. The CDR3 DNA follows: TGTGCCAGCAGTTACACCCGGGGAGAAAAACTGTTTTTT.

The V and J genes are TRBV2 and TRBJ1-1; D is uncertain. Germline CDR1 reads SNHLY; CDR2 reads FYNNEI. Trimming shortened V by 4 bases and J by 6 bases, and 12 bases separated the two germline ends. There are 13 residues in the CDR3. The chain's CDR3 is CASSASVLAEAFF. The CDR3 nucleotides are TGTGCCAGCAGTGCTAGCGTGTTGGCTGAAGCTTTCTTT.

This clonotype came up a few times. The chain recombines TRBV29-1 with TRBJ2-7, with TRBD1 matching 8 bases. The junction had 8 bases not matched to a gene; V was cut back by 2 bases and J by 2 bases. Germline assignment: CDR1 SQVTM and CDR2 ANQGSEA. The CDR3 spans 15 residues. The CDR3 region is CSVERGQEGAYEQYF. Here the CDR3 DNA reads TGCAGCGTTGAAAGGGGACAGGAGGGCGCCTACGAGCAGTACTTC.

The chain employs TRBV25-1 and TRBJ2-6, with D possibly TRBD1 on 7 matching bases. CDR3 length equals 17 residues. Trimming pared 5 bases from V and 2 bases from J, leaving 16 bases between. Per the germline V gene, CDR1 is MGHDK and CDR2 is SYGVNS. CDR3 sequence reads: CASSPTGGGAGANVLTF. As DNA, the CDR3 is TGTGCCAGCAGTCCAACCGGAGGGGGCGCTGGGGCCAACGTCCTGACTTTC.

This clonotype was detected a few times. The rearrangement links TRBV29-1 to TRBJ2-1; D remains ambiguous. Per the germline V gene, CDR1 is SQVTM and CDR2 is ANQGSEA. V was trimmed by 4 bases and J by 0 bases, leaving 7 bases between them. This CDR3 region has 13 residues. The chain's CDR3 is CSVAAISYNEQFF. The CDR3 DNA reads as TGCAGCGTTGCGGCAATCTCCTACAATGAGCAGTTCTTC.

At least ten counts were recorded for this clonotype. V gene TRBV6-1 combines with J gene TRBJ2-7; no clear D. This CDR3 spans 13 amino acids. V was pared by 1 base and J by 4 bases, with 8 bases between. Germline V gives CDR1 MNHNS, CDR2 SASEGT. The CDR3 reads CASSEEWVYEQYF. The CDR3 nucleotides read TGTGCCAGCAGTGAAGAGTGGGTGTACGAGCAGTACTTC.

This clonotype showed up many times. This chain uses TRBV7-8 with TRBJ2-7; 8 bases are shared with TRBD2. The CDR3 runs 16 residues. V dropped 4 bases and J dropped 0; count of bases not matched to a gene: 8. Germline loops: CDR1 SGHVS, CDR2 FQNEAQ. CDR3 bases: TGTGCCAGCAGCTACCTCGGCGGGGGGAGCTCCTACGAGCAGTACTTC. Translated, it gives CASSYLGGGSSYEQYF.

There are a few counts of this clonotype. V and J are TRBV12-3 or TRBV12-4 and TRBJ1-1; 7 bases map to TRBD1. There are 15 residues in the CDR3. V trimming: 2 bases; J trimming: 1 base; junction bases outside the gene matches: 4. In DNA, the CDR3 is TGTGCCAGCAGTTTATCCAGGGGGAGGAACACTGAAGCTTTCTTT. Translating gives CASSLSRGRNTEAFF.

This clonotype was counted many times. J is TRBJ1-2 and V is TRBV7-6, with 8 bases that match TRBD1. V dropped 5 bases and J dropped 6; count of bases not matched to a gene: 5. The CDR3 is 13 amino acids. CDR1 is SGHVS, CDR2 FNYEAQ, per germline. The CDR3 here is CASSQQGGDGYTF. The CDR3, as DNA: TGTGCCAGCAGCCAACAGGGGGGGGATGGCTACACCTTC.

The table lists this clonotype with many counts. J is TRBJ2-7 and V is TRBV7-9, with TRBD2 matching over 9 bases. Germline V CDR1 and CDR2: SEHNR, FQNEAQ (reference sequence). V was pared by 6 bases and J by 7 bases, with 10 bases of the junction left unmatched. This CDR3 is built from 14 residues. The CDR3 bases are TGTGCCAGCAGGGCGGGAGGGGGTGTCGGAGAGCAGTACTTC. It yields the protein CASRAGGGVGEQYF.

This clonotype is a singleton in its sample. CDR3 loop: CASSVPTLEQPQHF. Here the CDR3 DNA reads TGTGCCAGCAGTGTACCAACGCTAGAACAGCCCCAGCATTTT. V usage is TRBV2 and J usage is TRBJ1-5; D unresolved. The V gene lost 4 bases and the J gene lost 7 bases, with 14 bases spanning the gap. The germline V gene encodes CDR1 SNHLY and CDR2 FYNNEI. This CDR3 has 14 residues.

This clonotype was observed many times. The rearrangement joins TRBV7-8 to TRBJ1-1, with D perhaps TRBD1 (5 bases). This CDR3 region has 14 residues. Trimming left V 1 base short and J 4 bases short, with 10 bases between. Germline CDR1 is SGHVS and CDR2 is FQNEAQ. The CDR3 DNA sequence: TGTGCCAGCAGCTTAGGAGGGGAGGTCACTGAAGCTTTCTTT. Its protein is CASSLGGEVTEAFF.

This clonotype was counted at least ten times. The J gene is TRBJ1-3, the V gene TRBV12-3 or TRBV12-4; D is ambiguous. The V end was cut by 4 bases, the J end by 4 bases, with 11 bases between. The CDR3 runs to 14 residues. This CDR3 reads CASSSPWVGNTIYF. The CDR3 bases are TGTGCCAGCAGTTCCCCCTGGGTGGGAAACACCATATATTTT.

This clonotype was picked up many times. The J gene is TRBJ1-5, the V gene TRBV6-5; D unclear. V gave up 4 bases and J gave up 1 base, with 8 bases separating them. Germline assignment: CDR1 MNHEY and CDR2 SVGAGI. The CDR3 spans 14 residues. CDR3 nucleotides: TGTGCCAGCAGTTTCCGATCAAGCAATCAGCCCCAGCATTTT. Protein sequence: CASSFRSSNQPQHF.

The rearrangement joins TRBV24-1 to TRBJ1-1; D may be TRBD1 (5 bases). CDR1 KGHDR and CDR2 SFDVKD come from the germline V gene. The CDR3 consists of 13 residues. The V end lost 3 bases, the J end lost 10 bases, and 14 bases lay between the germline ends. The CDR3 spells CATSDATTEGAFF. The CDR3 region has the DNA TGTGCCACCAGTGATGCCACGACAGAAGGAGCTTTCTTT.

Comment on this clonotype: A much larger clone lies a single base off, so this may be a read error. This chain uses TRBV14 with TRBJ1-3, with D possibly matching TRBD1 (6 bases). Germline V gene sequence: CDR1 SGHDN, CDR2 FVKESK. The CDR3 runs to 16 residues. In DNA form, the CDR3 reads TGTGCCAGCACCTACATCGTCCAGGGGCCTGGAAACACCACATATTTT. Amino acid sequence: CASTYIVQGPGNTTYF.

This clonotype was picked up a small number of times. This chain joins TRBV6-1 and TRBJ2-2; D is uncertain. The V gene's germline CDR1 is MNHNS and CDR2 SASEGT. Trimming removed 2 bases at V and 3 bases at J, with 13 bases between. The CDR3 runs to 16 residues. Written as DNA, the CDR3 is TGTGCCAGCAGTGAATTGCGATGGGCGGACACCGGGGAGCTGTTTTTT. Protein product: CASSELRWADTGELFF.

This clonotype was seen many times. The CDR3 reads CSALSPVQETQYF. The CDR3 coding sequence is TGCAGTGCTTTATCTCCAGTCCAAGAGACCCAGTACTTC. This rearrangement joins TRBV20-1 to TRBJ2-5; D gene unclear. The CDR3 spans 13 residues. Trimming pared 5 bases from V and 1 base from J, leaving 11 bases between. Germline V lookup: CDR1 DFQATT, CDR2 SNEGSKA (reference sequence).

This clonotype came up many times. CDR3 DNA sequence: TGTGCCAGCAGCTTTTCGGACAGGGGACGGAATGGCTACACCTTC. It is translated as CASSFSDRGRNGYTF. This sequence joins TRBV11-1 and TRBJ1-2; 9 nucleotides agree with TRBD1. The CDR3 has 15 residues. V was clipped by 3 bases and J by 6 bases; unmatched bases: 8. Germline loops: CDR1 SGHAT, CDR2 FQDESV (reference sequence).

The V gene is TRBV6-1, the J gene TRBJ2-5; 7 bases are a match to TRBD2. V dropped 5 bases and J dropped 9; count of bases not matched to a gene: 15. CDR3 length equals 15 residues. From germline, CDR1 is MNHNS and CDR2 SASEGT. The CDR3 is CASSYSGGGNQPQYF. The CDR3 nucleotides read TGTGCCAGCAGTTACTCGGGGGGAGGCAATCAGCCCCAGTACTTC.

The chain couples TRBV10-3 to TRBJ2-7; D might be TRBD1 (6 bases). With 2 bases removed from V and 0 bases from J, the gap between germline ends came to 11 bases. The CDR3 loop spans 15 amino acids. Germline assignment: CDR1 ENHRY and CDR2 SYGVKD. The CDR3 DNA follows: TGTGCCATCAGTGAGGTATCCAGGGGCTCCTACGAGCAGTACTTC. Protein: CAISEVSRGSYEQYF.

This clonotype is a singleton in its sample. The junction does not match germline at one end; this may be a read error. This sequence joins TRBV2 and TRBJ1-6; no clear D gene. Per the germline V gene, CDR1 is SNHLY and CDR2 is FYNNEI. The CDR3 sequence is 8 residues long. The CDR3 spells CASSSPPF. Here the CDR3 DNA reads TGTGCCAGCAGTTCTCCCCCCTTC.

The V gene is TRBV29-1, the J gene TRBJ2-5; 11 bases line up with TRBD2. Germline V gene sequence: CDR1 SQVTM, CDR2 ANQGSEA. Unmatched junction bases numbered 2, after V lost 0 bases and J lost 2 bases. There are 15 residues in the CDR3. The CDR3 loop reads CSVEDPSGRQETQYF. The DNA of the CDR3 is TGCAGCGTTGAAGATCCTAGCGGGAGGCAAGAGACCCAGTACTTC.

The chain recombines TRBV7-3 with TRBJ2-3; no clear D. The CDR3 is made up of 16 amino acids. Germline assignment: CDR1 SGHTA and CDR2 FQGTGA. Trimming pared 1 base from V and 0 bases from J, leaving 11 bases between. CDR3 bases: TGTGCCAGCAGCTTAATCGGGCTCATTAGCACAGATACGCAGTATTTT. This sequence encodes CASSLIGLISTDTQYF.

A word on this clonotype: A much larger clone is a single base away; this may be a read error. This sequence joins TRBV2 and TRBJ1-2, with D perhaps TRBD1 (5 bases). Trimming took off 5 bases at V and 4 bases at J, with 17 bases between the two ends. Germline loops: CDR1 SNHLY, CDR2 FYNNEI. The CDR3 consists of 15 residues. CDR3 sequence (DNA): TGTGCCAGCAGTTTCCGGGTCAGGGCTATCTATGGCTACACCTTC. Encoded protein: CASSFRVRAIYGYTF.

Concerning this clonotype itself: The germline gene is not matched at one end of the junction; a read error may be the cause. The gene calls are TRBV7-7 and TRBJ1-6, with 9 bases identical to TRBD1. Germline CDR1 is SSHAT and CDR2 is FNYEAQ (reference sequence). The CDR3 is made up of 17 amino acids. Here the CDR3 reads CASSLVFSRDRDSPLHF. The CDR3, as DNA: TGTGCTAGCAGCTTAGTCTTCAGCCGGGACAGGGATTCACCCCTCCACTTT.

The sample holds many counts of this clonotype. CDR3 residues: CASRLRKNTEAFF. CDR3 nucleotide sequence: TGTGCCAGCCGGCTCCGAAAGAACACTGAAGCTTTCTTT. This chain connects TRBV2 to TRBJ1-1; D call uncertain. Germline V lookup: CDR1 SNHLY, CDR2 FYNNEI. The CDR3 has 13 residues. V gave up 8 bases and J gave up 1 base, with 11 bases separating them. Looking up the rest from reference TRBV2 and TRBJ1-1 gives the full variable domain: EPEVTQTPSHQVTQMGQEVILRCVPISNHLYFYWYRQILGQKVEFLVSFYNNEISEKSEIFDDQFSVERPDGSNFTLKIRSTKLEDSAMYFCASRLRKNTEAFFGQGTRLTVV.

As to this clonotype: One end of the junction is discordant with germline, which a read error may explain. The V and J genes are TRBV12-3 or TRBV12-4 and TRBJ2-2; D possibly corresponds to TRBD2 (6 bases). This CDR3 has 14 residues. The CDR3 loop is CASTSFGTAGGLFF. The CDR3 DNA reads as TGTGCCAGCACCTCATTCGGGACCGCCGGGGGGCTGTTTTTT.

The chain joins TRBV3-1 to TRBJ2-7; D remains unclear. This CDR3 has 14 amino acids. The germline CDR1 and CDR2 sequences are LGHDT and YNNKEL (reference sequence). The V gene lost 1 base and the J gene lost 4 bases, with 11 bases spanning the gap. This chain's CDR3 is CASSQGARNYEQYF. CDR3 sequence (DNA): TGTGCCAGCAGCCAAGGAGCCCGGAATTACGAGCAGTACTTC.